These 20 T cell receptor beta chains were all obtained from the same sample, sequenced in a study of T cell responses to AZD1222 COVID-19 vaccine. Sequencing was performed with immunoSEQ multiplex PCR; in TCRdb, only in-frame clones are kept and a portion is missing. Altogether about 79,000 clones are present, under 90% being singletons, with the ten largest covering 1.3%. Sequenced material: peripheral blood, taken 28 days after the second AZD1222 dose. The receptors stem from an adult who received the AZD1222 COVID-19 vaccine.

The gene calls are TRBV5-4 and TRBJ1-1; D ambiguous. The CDR3 runs to 14 residues. Germline assignment: CDR1 SGHNT and CDR2 YYREEE (reference sequence). The V end lost 0 bases, the J end lost 1 base, and 7 bases lay between the germline ends. The CDR3 loop reads CASSLEGGNTEAFF. As DNA, the CDR3 is TGTGCCAGCAGCTTGGAGGGAGGGAACACTGAAGCTTTCTTT.

The rearrangement joins TRBV11-2 to TRBJ1-3; no clear D gene. The CDR3 is 17 amino acids. Trimming took off 1 base at V and 0 bases at J, with 13 bases between the two ends. CDR1 and CDR2 from the germline V gene are SGHAT and FQNNGV. The chain's CDR3 is CASSLGQQRNSGNTIYF. The CDR3, as DNA: TGTGCCAGCAGCTTAGGTCAACAGAGGAACTCTGGAAACACCATATATTTT. The full variable domain, in which reference TRBV11-2 and TRBJ1-3 provide the parts outside the CDR3, is EAGVAQSPRYKIIEKRQSVAFWCNPISGHATLYWYQQILGQGPKLLIQFQNNGVVDDSQLPKDRFSAERLKGVDSTLKIQPAKLEDSAVYLCASSLGQQRNSGNTIYFGEGSWLTVV.

The DNA of the CDR3 is TGTGCCAGCAGCCAAGATAGAAGAGGACAGGGGTCTGAAGCTTTCTTT. This translates into CASSQDRRGQGSEAFF. The gene calls are TRBV4-2 and TRBJ1-1; 9 bases are a match to TRBD1. Germline CDR1 reads LGHNA; CDR2 reads YNFKEQ. The CDR3 consists of 16 residues. After removal of 0 bases from V and 6 bases from J, the junction contained 8 bases not matched to a gene.

The gene calls are TRBV4-3 and TRBJ2-7, with D possibly TRBD2 on 6 matching bases. Germline-derived CDR1 and CDR2 are LGHNA and YSLEER. Trimming shortened V by 0 bases and J by 1 base, and 22 bases separated the two germline ends. The CDR3 spans 19 residues. CDR3 sequence reads: CASSQDPFRSGGNSYEQYF. DNA for the CDR3: TGCGCCAGCAGCCAAGATCCGTTTCGATCTGGGGGGAATTCCTACGAGCAGTACTTC.

This clone appeared a single time. This chain connects TRBV6-5 to TRBJ2-7, with D unresolved. Deletions cut 0 bases from V and 3 bases from J, with 12 bases between. CDR3 length: 15 residues. The germline V gene has CDR1 MNHEY and CDR2 SVGAGI. The CDR3 loop reads CASSYSRQGIYEQYF. Written as DNA, the CDR3 is TGTGCCAGCAGTTACTCAAGACAAGGGATCTACGAGCAGTACTTC.

The sample holds one count of this clone. The chain carries TRBV9 and TRBJ2-2; D may match TRBD1 or TRBD2 (5 bases each). The CDR3 has 15 residues. The germline gives CDR1 SGDLS, CDR2 YYNGEE. The ends were cut back, 2 bases at V and 3 bases at J, with 11 bases in the middle. CDR3 sequence (DNA): TGTGCCAGCAGCGTCCGGGACCGGGACACCGGGGAGCTGTTTTTT. As protein: CASSVRDRDTGELFF.

The rearrangement joins TRBV9 to TRBJ1-2; D call uncertain. This CDR3 region has 15 residues. Trimming stripped 0 bases from V and 3 bases from J, with 12 bases between. Germline V gives CDR1 SGDLS, CDR2 YYNGEE. The CDR3 protein is CASSVGRDYHYGYTF. CDR3 in DNA: TGTGCCAGCAGCGTAGGAAGGGATTATCACTATGGCTACACCTTC.

The rearrangement joins TRBV3-1 (or the pseudogene TRBV3-2) to TRBJ1-2, with 9 bases lining up with TRBD1. The CDR3 has 14 residues. CDR1 LGHDT and CDR2 YNNKEL come from the germline V gene (reference sequence). The V gene end was trimmed by 5 bases and the J gene end by 8 bases; junction bases not matched to a gene: 9. The CDR3, as DNA: TGTGCCAGCAGCGTCACAGGGGGCGTTATGGGCTACACCTTC. Encoded protein: CASSVTGGVMGYTF.

The V and J genes are TRBV6-6 and TRBJ2-1; 7 bases line up with TRBD2. Germline loops: CDR1 MNHNY, CDR2 SVGAGI (reference sequence). The CDR3 runs 16 residues. The J segment lost 1 base and the V segment lost 6 bases, leaving 9 bases of the junction unmatched. The CDR3 sequence is CASRPLSGSSYNEQFF. CDR3 DNA sequence: TGTGCCAGCAGACCCCTTAGCGGGTCTTCCTACAATGAGCAGTTCTTC.

Points on this clone: A much larger clonotype is one base distant, so this may be a read error. Different DNA sequences within this sample yield the same CDR3. The rearrangement uses TRBV3-1 (or the pseudogene TRBV3-2) and TRBJ2-1; 11 bases line up with TRBD2. This CDR3 has 15 amino acids. The J segment lost 13 bases and the V segment lost 4 bases, leaving 12 bases of the junction unmatched. Germline V gene data show CDR1 as LGHDT and CDR2 as YNNKEL (reference sequence). The CDR3 here is CASSLNTGTSGTQFF. Written as DNA, the CDR3 is TGTGCCAGCAGCCTCAATACTGGGACTAGCGGAACCCAGTTCTTC.

The chain recombines TRBV15 with TRBJ2-7; 10 bases map to TRBD1. With 0 bases clipped from V and 2 bases from J, the junction kept 13 bases outside the gene matches. Germline CDR1 and CDR2: LNHNV and YYDKDF (reference sequence). The CDR3 extends over 19 amino acids. For the CDR3, the DNA is TGTGCCACCAGCAGAGATTTAGTTGGAAGGACAGGGGGAACCTACGAGCAGTACTTC. It encodes CATSRDLVGRTGGTYEQYF.

This chain connects TRBV7-3 to TRBJ2-1, with D possibly being TRBD1 (6 bases). The CDR3 runs 13 residues. CDR1 SGHTA and CDR2 FQGTGA come from the germline V gene. Deletions cut 4 bases from V and 9 bases from J, with 13 bases between. CDR3 nucleotides: TGTGCCAGCAGCTCAAAGATCAGGGGTGAGCAGTTCTTC. Translated, it gives CASSSKIRGEQFF.

The rearrangement links TRBV6-5 to TRBJ1-2; D is perhaps TRBD1 (5 bases). The CDR3 runs to 14 residues. The germline CDR1 and CDR2 sequences are MNHEY and SVGAGI. V shed 5 bases and J shed 2 bases, with 12 bases lying between them. The CDR3 DNA is TGTGCCAGCAGTCCCCGTGGGGGGAACTATGGCTACACCTTC. It specifies CASSPRGGNYGYTF.

J is TRBJ1-1 and V is TRBV28; D is unclear. The germline gives CDR1 MDHEN, CDR2 SYDVKM. The CDR3 totals 16 residues. Between the trimmed V and J ends, which lost 5 bases and 0 bases, there was a span of 16 bases. CDR3 nucleotide sequence: TGTGCCAGCAGTGCCCCAAGGGTGAGTCTGAACACTGAAGCTTTCTTT. Translated: CASSAPRVSLNTEAFF.

The CDR3 protein is CASSQGGTETQYF. The CDR3 DNA is TGTGCCAGCAGCCAAGGGGGAACAGAGACCCAGTACTTC. The V gene is TRBV4-2, the J gene TRBJ2-5; D remains unclear. CDR3 length equals 13 residues. Germline CDR1 is LGHNA and CDR2 is YNFKEQ. The V and J ends lost 1 base and 4 bases respectively, with 7 bases between them.

V gene TRBV18 combines with J gene TRBJ1-1; no definite D call. Between the trimmed V and J ends, which lost 4 bases and 1 base, there was a span of 10 bases. Germline V gene sequence: CDR1 KGHSH, CDR2 LQKENI. The CDR3 is 14 amino acids. The CDR3 loop reads CASSLSTQNTEAFF. CDR3 in DNA: TGTGCCAGCTCACTATCGACCCAGAACACTGAAGCTTTCTTT.

The V and J genes are TRBV5-1 and TRBJ1-1; TRBD1 is a possible D gene (6 bases). CDR1 and CDR2 (germline): SGHRS, YFSETQ. Deletions cut 1 base from V and 1 base from J, with 8 bases between. The CDR3 length is 14 residues. Here the CDR3 reads CASSLLGQNTEAFF. The CDR3 bases are TGCGCCAGCAGCTTGCTGGGACAGAACACTGAAGCTTTCTTT. Full variable domain (rest looked up from reference TRBV5-1 and TRBJ1-1): KAGVTQTPRYLIKTRGQQVTLSCSPISGHRSVSWYQQTPGQGLQFLFEYFSETQRNKGNFPGRFSGRQFSNSRSEMNVSTLELGDSALYLCASSLLGQNTEAFFGQGTRLTVV.

This chain connects TRBV7-8 to TRBJ1-1, with 7 nucleotides matching TRBD1. CDR3 length: 15 amino acids. J lost 0 bases, V lost 4 bases, and 5 bases had no gene match. Germline V gene data show CDR1 as SGHVS and CDR2 as FQNEAQ. The CDR3 region is CASSSQGTVNTEAFF. CDR3 in DNA: TGTGCCAGCAGCTCCCAAGGGACAGTGAACACTGAAGCTTTCTTT.

The rearrangement uses TRBV30 and TRBJ2-3, with TRBD2 matching over 8 bases. The CDR3 is made up of 15 amino acids. Germline-derived CDR1 and CDR2 are GTSNPN and SVGIG (reference sequence). The V and J ends lost 4 bases and 4 bases, in that order; junction bases with no gene match: 10. CDR3 loop: CAWKRGGRLSDTQYF. In DNA form, the CDR3 reads TGTGCCTGGAAAAGGGGCGGGAGGTTGTCAGATACGCAGTATTTT.

V gene TRBV27 combines with J gene TRBJ1-1; 7 bases align to TRBD1. The ends lost 5 bases at V and 1 base at J; junction bases unmatched: 4. CDR3 length: 14 amino acids. Per the germline V gene, CDR1 is MNHEY and CDR2 is SMNVEV (reference sequence). CDR3 DNA: TGTGCCAGCAGTCCGGGACAGAGGAACACTGAAGCTTTCTTT. Its protein product is CASSPGQRNTEAFF.